One TCR beta chain is described in this entry. Data came from immunoSEQ multiplex PCR; TCRdb stores just in-frame clones and leaves some out. Of about 680,000 clones in the sample, 92% were seen once. This sample was included in a study of shared clonotypes between healthy human individuals. For the study at large: Each donor had three CD4 naive, three CD4 memory, two CD8 naive and one CD8 memory plate.

The CDR3 contains 13 residues. CDR1 is MNHEY and CDR2 is SMNVEV in the germline V gene (reference sequence). With 3 bases removed from V and 2 bases from J, the gap between germline ends came to 8 bases. CD45RO negativity and positive selection for CCR7 defined naive CD8 cells, a population that excluded terminally differentiated effector memory CD45RA+ cells. The origin of this receptor is a man aged 25 to 40 in good health. The V call is TRBV27, the J call TRBJ2-7; D gene uncertain. The sequenced material came from naive CD8+ T cells sorted from blood. CDR3 loop: CASSLRPAYEQYF. CDR3 coding DNA: TGTGCCAGCAGTTTGAGGCCAGCCTACGAGCAGTACTTC.